This T cell receptor (beta chain) was documented in a study of T cells in Graves' hyperthyroidism and ophthalmopathy. Study-wide results and caveats: Ophthalmopathy got predicted by the model a median 6.5 months before its onset.

The CDR3 regions of TCR beta were amplified from RNA transcripts. First-round RT-PCR with HTBI primers amplified the TCR CDR3 region. TCRdb processed the multiplex PCR reads anew with MiXCR; each CDR3 protein has one entry. This sample has about 400,000 distinct CDR3 sequences, with about an eighth found just once. Lactation, pregnancy, other autoimmune disease or uncontrolled infection excluded patients. The PBMCs had their origin in 7.5 to 10 ml of fresh peripheral blood. As regards this clonotype: What it binds is not known.

Sequencing was performed on blood. This receptor was taken from a man aged 45 to 65 with Graves' ophthalmopathy.

This chain's CDR3 is CASSRLAGYTEAFF. The DNA for the CDR3 is TGCGCCAGCAGCCGGCTGGCGGGGTACACTGAAGCTTTCTTT. The V gene is TRBV4-1, the J gene TRBJ1-1, with D unclear. Per the germline V gene, CDR1 is MGHRA and CDR2 is YSYEKL. The V and J ends lost 4 bases and 3 bases respectively, with 12 bases between them. This CDR3 contains 14 residues.